This is a list of T cell receptor beta chains from one sample in a study of cytomegalovirus exposure and HLA in healthy donors. Generated by immunoSEQ multiplex PCR, the TCRdb table keeps only in-frame clones and is missing some. Found here are roughly 99,000 clones, 77% of them singletons; the top ten hold approximately 4.2%. Material for sequencing was PBMCs. All receptors come from a male donor in good health and CMV-seronegative. Both conserved end residues are part of each CDR3. Fields, in order: D gene, CDR3 length, J gene, clone size, V gene, CDR3 protein, CDR3 DNA. A D gene is named only where the DNA matches it firmly. Size tells how often a clone was seen (once, few, many) or the class of an expanded clone, and some rows leave it out.

>TRBD1|14|TRBJ2-7|.|TRBV6-5
CASSGKGQSYEQYF
TGTGCCAGCAGCGGCAAGGGACAGTCCTACGAGCAGTACTTC
>TRBD1|12|TRBJ2-7|.|TRBV28
CASSDRVGEQYF
TGTGCCAGCAGTGACAGGGTTGGCGAGCAGTACTTC
>.|15|TRBJ2-7|few|TRBV28
CASSLWAGPSYEQYF
TGTGCCAGCAGTTTGTGGGCAGGTCCCTCCTACGAGCAGTACTTC
>.|12|TRBJ2-1|.|TRBV6-6
CASRTASDEQFF
TGTGCCAGCAGGACTGCATCGGATGAGCAGTTCTTC
>.|19|TRBJ2-2|.|TRBV7-6
CASSLDLFSGAPNTGELFF
TGTGCCAGCAGCTTAGACCTTTTTAGCGGAGCCCCGAACACCGGGGAGCTGTTTTTT
>.|14|TRBJ2-7|once|TRBV27
CASSFRTGFYEQYF
TGTGCCAGCAGTTTTCGGACTGGATTCTACGAGCAGTACTTC
>TRBD2|14|TRBJ2-7|.|TRBV27
CASSLSAGGYEQYF
TGTGCCAGCAGTTTATCCGCGGGAGGCTACGAGCAGTACTTC
>TRBD2|17|TRBJ2-1|.|TRBV5-5
CASSVEPGLDFYNEQFF
TGTGCCAGCAGCGTTGAACCGGGACTAGATTTCTACAATGAGCAGTTCTTC
>.|15|TRBJ1-2|.|TRBV2
CASRLYEQADYGYTF
TGTGCCAGCAGATTGTATGAACAGGCAGACTATGGCTACACCTTC
>.|15|TRBJ2-2|few|TRBV27
CASSTQFANTGELFF
TGTGCCAGCAGTACACAGTTCGCGAACACCGGGGAGCTGTTTTTT
>TRBD1|16|TRBJ2-3|many|TRBV19
CASSIPAGQGSDTQYF
TGTGCCAGTAGTATCCCAGCGGGACAGGGATCAGATACGCAGTATTTT
>TRBD2|16|TRBJ2-5|.|TRBV7-2
CASSLGAGGGQETQYF
TGTGCCAGCAGCTTAGGGGCGGGAGGGGGCCAAGAGACCCAGTACTTC
>TRBD1|17|TRBJ2-4|.|TRBV4-1
CASSHPSRQGTKNIQYF
TGCGCCAGCAGCCACCCCTCTCGACAGGGAACCAAAAACATTCAGTACTTC
>TRBD2|15|TRBJ2-5|once|TRBV30
CAWTRTSGSQETQYF
TGTGCCTGGACCCGGACTAGCGGGTCGCAAGAGACCCAGTACTTC